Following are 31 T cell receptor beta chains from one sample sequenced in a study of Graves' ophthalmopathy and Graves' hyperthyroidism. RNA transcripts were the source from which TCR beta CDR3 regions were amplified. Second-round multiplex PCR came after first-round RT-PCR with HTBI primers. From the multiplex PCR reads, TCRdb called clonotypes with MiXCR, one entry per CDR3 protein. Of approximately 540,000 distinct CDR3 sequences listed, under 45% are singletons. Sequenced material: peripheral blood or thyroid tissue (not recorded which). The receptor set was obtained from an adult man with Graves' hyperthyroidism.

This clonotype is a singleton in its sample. The CDR3 nucleotides are TGTGCCAGCAGTCGGGTCCTCAATCAGCCCCAGCATTTT. It is translated as CASSRVLNQPQHF. The gene calls are TRBV7-2 and TRBJ1-5; D ambiguous. This CDR3 spans 13 amino acids. V was clipped by 6 bases and J by 3 bases, with 9 bases between them. CDR1 and CDR2 from the germline V gene are SGHTA and FQGNSA.

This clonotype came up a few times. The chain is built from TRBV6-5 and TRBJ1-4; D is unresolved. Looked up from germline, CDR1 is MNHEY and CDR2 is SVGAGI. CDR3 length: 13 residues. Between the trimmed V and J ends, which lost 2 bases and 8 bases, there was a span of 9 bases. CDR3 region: CASSYNPSEKLFF. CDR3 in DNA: TGTGCCAGCAGTTACAATCCTAGCGAAAAACTGTTTTTT.

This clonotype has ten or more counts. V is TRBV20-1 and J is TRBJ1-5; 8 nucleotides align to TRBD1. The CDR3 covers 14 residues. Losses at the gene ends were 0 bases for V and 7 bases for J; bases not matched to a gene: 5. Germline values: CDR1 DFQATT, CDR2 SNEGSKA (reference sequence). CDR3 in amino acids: CSARDTGGSQPQHF. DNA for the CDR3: TGCAGTGCTAGAGATACAGGGGGTAGCCAGCCCCAGCATTTT.

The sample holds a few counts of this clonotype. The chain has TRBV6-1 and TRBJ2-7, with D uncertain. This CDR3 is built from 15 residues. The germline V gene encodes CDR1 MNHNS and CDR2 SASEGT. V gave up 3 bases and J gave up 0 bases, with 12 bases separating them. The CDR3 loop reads CASSDSYSSSYEQYF. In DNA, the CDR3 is TGTGCCAGCAGTGATTCCTACAGCAGCTCCTACGAGCAGTACTTC.

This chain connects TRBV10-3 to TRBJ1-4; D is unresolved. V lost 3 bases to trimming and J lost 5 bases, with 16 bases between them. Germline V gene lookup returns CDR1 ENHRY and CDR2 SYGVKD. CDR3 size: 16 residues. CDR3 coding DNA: TGTGCCATCAGTGACGGCGGGAGCTCCTACAATGAAAAACTGTTTTTT. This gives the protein CAISDGGSSYNEKLFF.

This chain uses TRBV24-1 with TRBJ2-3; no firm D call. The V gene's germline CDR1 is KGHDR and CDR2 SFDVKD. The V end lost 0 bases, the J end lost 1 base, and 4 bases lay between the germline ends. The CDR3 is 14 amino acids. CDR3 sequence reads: CATSDLTGTDTQYF. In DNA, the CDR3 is TGTGCCACCAGTGATTTGACTGGCACAGATACGCAGTATTTT.

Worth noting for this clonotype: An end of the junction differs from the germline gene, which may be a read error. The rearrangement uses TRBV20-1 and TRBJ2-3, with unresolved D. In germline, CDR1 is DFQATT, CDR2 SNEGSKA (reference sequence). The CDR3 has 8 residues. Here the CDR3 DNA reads TGCAGTGCTAGTCGGAGCTACTTT. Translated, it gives CSASRSYF.

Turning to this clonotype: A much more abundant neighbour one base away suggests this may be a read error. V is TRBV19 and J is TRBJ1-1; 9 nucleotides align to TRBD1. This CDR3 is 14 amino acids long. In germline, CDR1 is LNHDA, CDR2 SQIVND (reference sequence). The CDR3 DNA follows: TGTGCCAGTAGTAGACAGGGGGAGCACACTGAAGCTTCCTTT. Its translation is CASSRQGEHTEASF.

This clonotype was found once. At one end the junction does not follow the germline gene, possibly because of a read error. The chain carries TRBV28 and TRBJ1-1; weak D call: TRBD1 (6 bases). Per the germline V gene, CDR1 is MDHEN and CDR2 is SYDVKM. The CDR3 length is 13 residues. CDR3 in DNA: TGTGCCAGCAGGGAGTCAGGGGTCACTGAAACTTTCTTT. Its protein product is CASRESGVTETFF.

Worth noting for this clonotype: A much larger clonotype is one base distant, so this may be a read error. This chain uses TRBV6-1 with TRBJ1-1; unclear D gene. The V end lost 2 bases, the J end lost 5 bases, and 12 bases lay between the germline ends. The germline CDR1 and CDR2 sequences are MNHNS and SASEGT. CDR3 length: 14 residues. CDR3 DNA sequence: TGTGCCAGCAGTGAAATACAGACCGCTACTGAAGCTTTCTTT. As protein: CASSEIQTATEAFF.

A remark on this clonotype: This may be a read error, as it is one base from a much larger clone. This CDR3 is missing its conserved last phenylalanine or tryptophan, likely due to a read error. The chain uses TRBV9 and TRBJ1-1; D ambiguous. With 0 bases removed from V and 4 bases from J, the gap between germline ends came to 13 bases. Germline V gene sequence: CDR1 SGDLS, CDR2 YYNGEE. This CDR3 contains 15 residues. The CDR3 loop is CASSVVRLGGTEAFS. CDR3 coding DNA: TGTGCCAGCAGCGTAGTTCGGCTCGGCGGCACTGAAGCTTTCTCT.

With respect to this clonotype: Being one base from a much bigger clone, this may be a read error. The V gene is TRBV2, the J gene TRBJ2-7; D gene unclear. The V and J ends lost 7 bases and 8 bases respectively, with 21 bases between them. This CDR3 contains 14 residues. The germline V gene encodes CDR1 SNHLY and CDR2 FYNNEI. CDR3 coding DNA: TGTGCCAGCACCCTCCCGGGTAGGAAGTACAAGCAGTACTTC. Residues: CASTLPGRKYKQYF.

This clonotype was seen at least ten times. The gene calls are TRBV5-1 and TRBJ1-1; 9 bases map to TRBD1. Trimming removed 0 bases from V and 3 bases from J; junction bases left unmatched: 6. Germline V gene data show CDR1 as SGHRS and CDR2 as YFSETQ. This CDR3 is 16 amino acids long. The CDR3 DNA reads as TGCGCCAGCAGCTTGGGTACGGGACAGGGTGACACTGAAGCTTTCTTT. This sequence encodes CASSLGTGQGDTEAFF.

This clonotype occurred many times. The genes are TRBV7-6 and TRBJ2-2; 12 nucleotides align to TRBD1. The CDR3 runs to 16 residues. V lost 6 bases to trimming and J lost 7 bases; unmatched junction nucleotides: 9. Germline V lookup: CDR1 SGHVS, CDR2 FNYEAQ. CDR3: CASSFAGTGGDGELFF. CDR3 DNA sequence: TGTGCCAGCAGTTTTGCCGGGACAGGGGGCGACGGGGAGCTGTTTTTT.

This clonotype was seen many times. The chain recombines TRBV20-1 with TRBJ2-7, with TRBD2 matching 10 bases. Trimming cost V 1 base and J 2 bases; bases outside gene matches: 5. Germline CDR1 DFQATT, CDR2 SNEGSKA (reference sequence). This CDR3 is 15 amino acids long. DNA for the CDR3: TGCAGTGCTAGAGTAGCGGGAGGCGGTCCCTACGAGCAGTACTTC. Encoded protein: CSARVAGGGPYEQYF.

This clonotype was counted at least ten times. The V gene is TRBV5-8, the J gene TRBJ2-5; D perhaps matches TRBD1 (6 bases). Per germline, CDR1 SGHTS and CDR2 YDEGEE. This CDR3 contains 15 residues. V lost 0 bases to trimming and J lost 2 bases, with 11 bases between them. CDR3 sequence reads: CASSLEGTLQETQYF. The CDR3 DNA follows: TGTGCCAGCAGCTTGGAGGGGACACTTCAAGAGACCCAGTACTTC.

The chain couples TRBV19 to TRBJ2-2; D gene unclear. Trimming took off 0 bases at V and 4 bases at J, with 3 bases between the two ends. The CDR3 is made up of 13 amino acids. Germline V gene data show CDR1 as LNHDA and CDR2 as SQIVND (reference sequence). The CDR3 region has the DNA TGTGCCAGTAGTATAGACAGCACCGGGGAGCTGTTTTTT. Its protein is CASSIDSTGELFF.

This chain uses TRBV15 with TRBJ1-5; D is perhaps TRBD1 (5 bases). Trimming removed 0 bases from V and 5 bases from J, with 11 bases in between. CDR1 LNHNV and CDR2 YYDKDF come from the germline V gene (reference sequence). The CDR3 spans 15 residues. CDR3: CATSRDGGRDQPQHF. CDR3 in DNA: TGTGCCACCAGCAGAGACGGGGGAAGGGATCAGCCCCAGCATTTT.

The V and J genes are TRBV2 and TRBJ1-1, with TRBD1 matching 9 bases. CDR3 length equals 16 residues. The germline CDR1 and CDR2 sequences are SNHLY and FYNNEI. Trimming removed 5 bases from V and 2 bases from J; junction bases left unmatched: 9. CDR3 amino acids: CASSSTGGGVNTEAFF. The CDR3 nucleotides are TGTGCCAGCAGTTCCACAGGGGGCGGCGTTAACACTGAAGCTTTCTTT.

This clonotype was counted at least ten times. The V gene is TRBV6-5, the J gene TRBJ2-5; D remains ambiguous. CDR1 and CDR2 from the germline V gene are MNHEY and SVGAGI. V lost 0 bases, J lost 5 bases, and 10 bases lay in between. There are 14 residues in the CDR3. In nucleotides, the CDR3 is TGTGCCAGCAGTTACTCTATCACCAGGGAGACCCAGTACTTC. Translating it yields CASSYSITRETQYF.

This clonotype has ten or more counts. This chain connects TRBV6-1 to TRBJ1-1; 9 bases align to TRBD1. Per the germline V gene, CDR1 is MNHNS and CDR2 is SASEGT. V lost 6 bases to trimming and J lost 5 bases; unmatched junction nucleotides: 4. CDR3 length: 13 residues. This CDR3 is CASRGTGWTEAFF. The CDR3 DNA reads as TGTGCCAGCAGGGGGACAGGGTGGACTGAAGCTTTCTTT.

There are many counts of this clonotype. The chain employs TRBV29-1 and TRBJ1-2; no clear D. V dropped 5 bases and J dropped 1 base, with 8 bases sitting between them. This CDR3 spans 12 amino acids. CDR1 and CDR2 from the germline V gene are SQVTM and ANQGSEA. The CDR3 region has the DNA TGCAGCGTTCAGACACGTAACTATGGCTACACCTTC. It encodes CSVQTRNYGYTF.

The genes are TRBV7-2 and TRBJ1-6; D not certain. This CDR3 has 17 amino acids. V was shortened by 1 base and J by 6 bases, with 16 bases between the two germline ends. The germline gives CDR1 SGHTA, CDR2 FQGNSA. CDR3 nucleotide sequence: TGTGCCAGCAGCTTAGTTTTGTCGACATCGGTTAATTCACCCCTCCACTTT. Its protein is CASSLVLSTSVNSPLHF. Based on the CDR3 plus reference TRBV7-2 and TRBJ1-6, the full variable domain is GAGVSQSPSNKVTEKGKDVELRCDPISGHTALYWYRQSLGQGLEFLIYFQGNSAPDKSGLPSDRFSAERTGGSVSTLTIQRTQQEDSAVYLCASSLVLSTSVNSPLHFGNGTRLTVT.

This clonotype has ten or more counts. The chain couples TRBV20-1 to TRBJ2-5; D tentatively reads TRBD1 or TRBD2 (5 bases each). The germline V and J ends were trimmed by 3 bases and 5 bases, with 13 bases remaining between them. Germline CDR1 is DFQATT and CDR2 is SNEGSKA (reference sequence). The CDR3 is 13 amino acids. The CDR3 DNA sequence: TGCAGTGCTAGCCCGGGACGCCACGAGACCCAGTACTTC. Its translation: CSASPGRHETQYF.

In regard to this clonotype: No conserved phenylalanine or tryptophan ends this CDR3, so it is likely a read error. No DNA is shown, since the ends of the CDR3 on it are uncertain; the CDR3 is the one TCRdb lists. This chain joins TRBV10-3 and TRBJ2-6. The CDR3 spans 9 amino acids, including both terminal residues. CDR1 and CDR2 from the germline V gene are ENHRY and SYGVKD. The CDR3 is CATSDAGTS.

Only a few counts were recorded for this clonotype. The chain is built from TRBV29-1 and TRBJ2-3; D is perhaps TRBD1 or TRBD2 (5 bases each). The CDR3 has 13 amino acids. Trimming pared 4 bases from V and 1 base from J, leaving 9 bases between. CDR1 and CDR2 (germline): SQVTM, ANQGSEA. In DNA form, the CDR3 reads TGCAGCGTTGGACGAGGGGGCACAGATACGCAGTATTTT. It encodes CSVGRGGTDTQYF.

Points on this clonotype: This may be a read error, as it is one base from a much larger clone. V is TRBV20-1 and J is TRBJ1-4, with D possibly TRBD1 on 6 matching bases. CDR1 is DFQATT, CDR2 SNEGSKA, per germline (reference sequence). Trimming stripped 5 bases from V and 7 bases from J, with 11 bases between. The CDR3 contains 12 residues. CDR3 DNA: TGCAGTGCTGGAGGACAGCTTGAAAAACTGTTTTTT. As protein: CSAGGQLEKLFF.

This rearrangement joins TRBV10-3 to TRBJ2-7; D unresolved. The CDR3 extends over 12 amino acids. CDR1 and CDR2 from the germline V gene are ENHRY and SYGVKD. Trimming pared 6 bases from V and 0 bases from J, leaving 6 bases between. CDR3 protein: CAISLSSYEQYF. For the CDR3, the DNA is TGTGCCATCAGCCTTAGCTCCTACGAGCAGTACTTC.

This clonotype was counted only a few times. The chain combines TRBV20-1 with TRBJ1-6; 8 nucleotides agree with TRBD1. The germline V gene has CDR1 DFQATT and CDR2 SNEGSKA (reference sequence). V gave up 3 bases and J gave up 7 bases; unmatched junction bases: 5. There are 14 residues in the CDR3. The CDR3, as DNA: TGCAGTGCTAGGGCGGGACAGGAAAATTCACCCCTCCACTTT. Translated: CSARAGQENSPLHF.

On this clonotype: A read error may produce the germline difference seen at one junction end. CDR3 coding DNA: TGTGCCGGCAGGGCGGGACAGGGTAACGAGCAGTACTTC. Its protein is CAGRAGQGNEQYF. V and J are TRBV3-1 and TRBJ2-7, with TRBD1 matching over 9 bases. Germline CDR1 is LGHDT and CDR2 is YNNKEL (reference sequence). This CDR3 is 13 amino acids long.

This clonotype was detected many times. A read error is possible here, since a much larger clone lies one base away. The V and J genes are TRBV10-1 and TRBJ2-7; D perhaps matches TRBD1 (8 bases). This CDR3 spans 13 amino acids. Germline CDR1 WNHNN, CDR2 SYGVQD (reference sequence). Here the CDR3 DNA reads TGCGCCAGCACTAAGACAGGGGACTACGGGCAGTACTTC. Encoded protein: CASTKTGDYGQYF.